This T cell receptor beta chain derives from a study of T cell changes during pregnancy in multiple sclerosis (dated by TCRdb to 2018 to 2020). Context from the whole study: The study looked at changes in the T cell repertoire across pregnancy in women with multiple sclerosis.

The germline V gene (reference sequence) yields LNHDA for CDR1 and SQIVND for CDR2. A distance of 23 bases separates the germline ends of V and J, which lose 5 bases and 4 bases respectively. From the cysteine through the phenylalanine, the CDR3 covers 17 amino acids. Left in the record is the CDR3 DNA by itself, 51 bases read in frame from the first base. Libraries were constructed by the immunoSEQ multiplex PCR assay. TCRdb re-hosts the immuneACCESS table, in-frame sequences only. Its copies lack some clones; in the studies checked, an unresolved V gene accounts for under half of them, and the cause for the rest is not known. For this sample there are 65,000 to 90,000 clones; 91% appear just once. The top ten hold about 2.5% of the sample. As concerns this clone: Its binding antigen is unknown. Per-base quality was not reported, and no clone a single base away is much larger than it.

The rearranged segments are TRBV19 and TRBJ1-2; the D segment could be TRBD1, given 5 matching bases. This TCR was recovered from a female donor with multiple sclerosis, enrolled in a pregnancy study. This specimen consisted of peripheral blood, obtained in the first trimester of pregnancy. The CDR3 has the sequence CASSAYPSTVTPYGYTF. The nucleotide sequence reads TGTGCCAGTAGTGCATACCCTTCGACAGTTACCCCCTATGGCTACACCTTC.